This T cell receptor beta chain was profiled in a study of regulatory T cells in long-lasting Graves disease. Germline V lookup: CDR1 DFQATT, CDR2 SNEGSKA (reference sequence). The CDR3 loop spans 13 amino acids. Trimming removed 3 bases at V and 1 base at J, with 4 bases between. This clonotype was recorded at least ten times. What it binds is not known. General observations from the study: Lower TCR diversity was seen in persistent Graves' patients than in newly diagnosed ones. It was in persistent disease that TRBV28, TRBJ1-2 and TRBJ2-5 were favored.

Time point of the sample: newly diagnosed GD, antithyroid drugs for less than 3 months. After RNA was extracted from PBMCs, the TCR library was made from it. CDR3-region Arm-PCR and iRepertoire HTBI primers produced the TCR beta libraries. TCRdb reprocessed the multiplex PCR reads with MiXCR, giving one entry per CDR3 protein. This table holds hundreds of thousands of distinct CDR3 sequences, 16% found once. These data were likewise used in another study, on T cells in Graves' hyperthyroidism and ophthalmopathy. From that paper: RT-PCR in the first round (using the HTBI primer set) targeted the TCR CDR3.

Sequenced material: peripheral blood mononuclear cells (PBMCs), taken at new diagnosis, from a patient treated with antithyroid drugs. This TCR was recovered from a man aged 40-55 years with Graves disease. The chain carries TRBV20-1 and TRBJ2-6; D is ambiguous. CDR3 sequence (DNA): TGCAGTGCTAGGCAATCTGGGGCCAACGTCCTGACTTTC. Its translation is CSARQSGANVLTF.